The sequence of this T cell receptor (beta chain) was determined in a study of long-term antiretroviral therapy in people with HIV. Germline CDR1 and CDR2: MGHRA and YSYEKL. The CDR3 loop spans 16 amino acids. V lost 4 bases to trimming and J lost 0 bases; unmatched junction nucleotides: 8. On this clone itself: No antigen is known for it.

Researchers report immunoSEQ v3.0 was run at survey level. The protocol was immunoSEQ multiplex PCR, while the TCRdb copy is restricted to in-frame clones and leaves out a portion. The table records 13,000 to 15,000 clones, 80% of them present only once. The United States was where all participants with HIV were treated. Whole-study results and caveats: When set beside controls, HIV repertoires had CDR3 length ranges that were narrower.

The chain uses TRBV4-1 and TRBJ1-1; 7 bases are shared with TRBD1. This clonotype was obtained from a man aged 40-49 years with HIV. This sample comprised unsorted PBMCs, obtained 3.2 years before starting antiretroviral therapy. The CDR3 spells CASSLGGDRLNTEAFF. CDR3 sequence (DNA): TGCGCCAGCAGCCTGGGGGGGGACAGATTGAACACTGAAGCTTTCTTT.